Below are 8 T cell receptor beta chains sequenced from a single sample in a study of cytomegalovirus exposure and HLA in healthy donors. Repertoires were generated with immunoSEQ multiplex PCR, while TCRdb's copy carries only in-frame clones and drops some. The sample has about 65,000 clones; approximately 93% are singletons. Material for sequencing was PBMCs. These receptors were taken from a man between 18 and 29 years old in good health and CMV-seropositive.

The chain links TRBV4-1 to TRBJ1-5; no definite D call. CDR1 MGHRA and CDR2 YSYEKL come from the germline V gene. Trimming stripped 4 bases from V and 0 bases from J, with 10 bases between. The CDR3 is made up of 15 amino acids. The CDR3 DNA sequence: TGCGCCAGCAGCCGCTTCGGGGATAGCAATCAGCCCCAGCATTTT. It codes for CASSRFGDSNQPQHF.

This chain uses TRBV11-2 with TRBJ1-1; tentatively, D is TRBD1 (5 bases). Germline CDR1 and CDR2: SGHAT and FQNNGV. CDR3 length: 13 amino acids. Trimming removed 5 bases at V and 3 bases at J, with 10 bases between. DNA of the CDR3: TGTGCCAGCAGCCCACAGGTGTACACTGAAGCTTTCTTT. Its protein is CASSPQVYTEAFF.

The J gene is TRBJ2-7, the V gene TRBV4-1, with 10 bases identical to TRBD2. The CDR3 sequence is 16 residues long. Germline assignment: CDR1 MGHRA and CDR2 YSYEKL. The J segment lost 3 bases and the V segment lost 1 base, leaving 6 bases of the junction unmatched. The CDR3 here is CASSQVLAGEDYEQYF. As DNA, the CDR3 is TGCGCCAGCAGCCAAGTCCTAGCGGGAGAAGACTACGAGCAGTACTTC.

This clone was counted a few times. The chain recombines TRBV28 with TRBJ1-4; D is possibly TRBD1 (5 bases). Trimming shortened V by 5 bases and J by 8 bases, and 18 bases separated the two germline ends. Germline lookup yields CDR1 MDHEN and CDR2 SYDVKM. CDR3 size: 15 residues. CDR3 DNA sequence: TGTGCCAGCAGTATTCAGGGTGAGGCCACCGAAAAACTGTTTTTT. The encoded protein is CASSIQGEATEKLFF.

V gene TRBV28 combines with J gene TRBJ2-1; D is uncertain. In germline, CDR1 is MDHEN, CDR2 SYDVKM. This CDR3 comprises 15 residues. V was cut by 2 bases and J by 0 bases, with 8 bases left in between. In nucleotides, the CDR3 is TGTGCCAGCAGTTTAGAGGCCAGCTCCTACAATGAGCAGTTCTTC. This gives the protein CASSLEASSYNEQFF.

This clone was seen only once. This chain links TRBV6-5 with TRBJ2-1, with D maybe TRBD2 (6 bases). Germline V gives CDR1 MNHEY, CDR2 SVGAGI. The CDR3 spans 13 residues. With 2 bases removed from V and 8 bases from J, the gap between germline ends came to 10 bases. This CDR3 is CASSYIWGDEQFF. The CDR3 nucleotides read TGTGCCAGCAGTTACATATGGGGGGATGAGCAGTTCTTC.

The chain couples TRBV28 to TRBJ2-2; no clear D gene. V was pared by 2 bases and J by 6 bases, with 4 bases between. CDR3 size: 12 residues. In germline, CDR1 is MDHEN, CDR2 SYDVKM. CDR3 DNA sequence: TGTGCCAGCAGTTTACTTCCCGGGGAGCTGTTTTTT. Translation gives CASSLLPGELFF.

The chain employs TRBV9 and TRBJ2-5, with 8 bases fitting TRBD2. Germline V CDR1 and CDR2: SGDLS, YYNGEE. The CDR3 is made up of 14 amino acids. The junction had 3 bases not matched to a gene; V was cut back by 2 bases and J by 3 bases. CDR3 coding DNA: TGTGCCAGCAGCGTTTTAGCGGGGAAAGAGACCCAGTACTTC. This gives the protein CASSVLAGKETQYF. Variable domain in full (rest from reference TRBV9 and TRBJ2-5): DSGVTQTPKHLITATGQRVTLRCSPRSGDLSVYWYQQSLDQGLQFLIQYYNGEERAKGNILERFSAQQFPDLHSELNLSSLELGDSALYFCASSVLAGKETQYFGPGTRLLVL.